Below are 10 T cell receptor beta chains sequenced from a single sample in a study of T-cell memory formation after mild COVID-19. TCRdb reprocessed the 5' RACE reads with MiXCR, giving one entry per CDR3 protein. The table records 250,000 to 300,000 distinct CDR3 sequences, around 16% of them present only once. Input material: PBMCs or a T cell subset sorted from them (not recorded which). The receptors shown here come from a young man who had mild COVID-19 (a few samples of this study predate the infection). Cell type and time point are not known.

A few counts support this clonotype. This chain connects TRBV14 to TRBJ2-2; 11 bases line up with TRBD2. CDR1 and CDR2 (germline): SGHDN, FVKESK. Trimming removed 4 bases from V and 2 bases from J; junction bases left unmatched: 3. The CDR3 consists of 16 residues. The CDR3 sequence: CASSLLAGANTGELFF. The CDR3 DNA follows: TGTGCCAGCAGCCTACTAGCGGGGGCTAACACCGGGGAGCTGTTTTTT.

This clonotype was detected many times. V gene TRBV27 combines with J gene TRBJ2-6; no reliable D call. V was cut by 6 bases and J by 0 bases, with 9 bases left in between. The CDR3 has 15 amino acids. Germline values: CDR1 MNHEY, CDR2 SMNVEV (reference sequence). The CDR3, as DNA: TGTGCCAGCAGCTCTTGGAGCTCTGGGGCCAACGTCCTGACTTTC. This translates into CASSSWSSGANVLTF.

This chain joins TRBV6-5 and TRBJ1-1; TRBD1 is a possible D gene (6 bases). The CDR3 totals 15 residues. V was pared by 1 base and J by 5 bases, with 14 bases between. Germline CDR1 is MNHEY and CDR2 is SVGAGI. The CDR3 spells CASSYWGAFGTEAFF. The CDR3 bases are TGTGCCAGCAGTTACTGGGGGGCGTTCGGGACTGAAGCTTTCTTT.

The sample holds a few counts of this clonotype. The chain has TRBV6-2 or TRBV6-3 and TRBJ2-5; the D is unclear. The V and J ends lost 7 bases and 1 base respectively, with 7 bases between them. There are 12 residues in the CDR3. From germline, CDR1 is MNHEY and CDR2 SVGEGT. The CDR3 spells CASTNSQETQYF. The CDR3 DNA is TGTGCCAGCACGAACAGCCAAGAGACCCAGTACTTC.

V gene TRBV29-1 combines with J gene TRBJ1-4; D gene ambiguous. Germline V gene data show CDR1 as SQVTM and CDR2 as ANQGSEA. The V gene lost 5 bases and the J gene lost 8 bases, with 15 bases spanning the gap. The CDR3 runs to 13 residues. CDR3: CSVKKSFREKLFF. DNA for the CDR3: TGCAGCGTTAAAAAGTCTTTCAGGGAAAAACTGTTTTTT.

The CDR3 loop is CASSLALGSRSYSNQPQHF. CDR3 DNA: TGTGCCAGCAGTTTAGCGCTAGGCAGCCGAAGTTATAGCAATCAGCCCCAGCATTTT. This chain joins TRBV12-3 or TRBV12-4 and TRBJ1-5; D is ambiguous. The CDR3 totals 19 residues. Trimming shortened V by 0 bases and J by 0 bases, and 18 bases separated the two germline ends.

This clonotype was counted only a few times. V and J are TRBV6-5 and TRBJ2-7; D is possibly TRBD1 or TRBD2 (5 bases each). The CDR3 has 13 amino acids. From germline, CDR1 is MNHEY and CDR2 SVGAGI. V was clipped by 7 bases and J by 3 bases, with 13 bases between them. This CDR3 is CASKHRDGYEQYV. CDR3 in DNA: TGTGCCAGCAAGCACCGGGACGGCTACGAGCAGTACGTC.

The CDR3 DNA sequence: TGTGCCAGCAGCGCTGGGACAGAACTAGCGGGGGGCACAGATACGCAGTATTTT. Translated, it gives CASSAGTELAGGTDTQYF. V gene TRBV13 combines with J gene TRBJ2-3; 11 bases fit TRBD2. J lost 1 base, V lost 5 bases, and 11 bases had no gene match. This CDR3 comprises 18 residues. Germline CDR1 reads PRHDT; CDR2 reads FYEKMQ (reference sequence).

The chain combines TRBV19 with TRBJ1-1; a weak D match, TRBD1 (5 bases). V shed 3 bases and J shed 5 bases, with 19 bases lying between them. Germline CDR1 is LNHDA and CDR2 is SQIVND (reference sequence). The CDR3 totals 16 residues. In DNA form, the CDR3 reads TGTGCCAGTAGTATCACCCCTTACAGGTCGGGAACTGAAGCTTTCTTT. Protein: CASSITPYRSGTEAFF.

There are a few counts of this clonotype. The DNA for the CDR3 is TGTGCCAGCAGCCCTCGACTAGCGGGGGCAGAGACCCAGTACTTC. Translation: CASSPRLAGAETQYF. The J gene is TRBJ2-5, the V gene TRBV7-8; TRBD2 matches 12 bases. The junction had 5 bases not matched to a gene; V was cut back by 5 bases and J by 4 bases. CDR1 SGHVS and CDR2 FQNEAQ come from the germline V gene. The CDR3 is 15 residues long.